This T cell receptor (beta chain) was sequenced in a study of T cell repertoires in cytomegalovirus infection. Study overall: Shared public TCR beta signatures pointed to both CMV infection and a matching HLA type.

From the reads, TCRdb called clonotypes with MiXCR, one entry per CDR3 protein. The sample comprises about 900,000 distinct CDR3 sequences, roughly 31% of which are singletons, and roughly 13% rests with the top ten. In this sample, this clonotype turned up a few times. Antigen specificity is unknown. Germline V gene sequence: CDR1 DFQATT, CDR2 SNEGSKA (reference sequence). The CDR3 totals 17 residues. V lost 1 base and J lost 1, with 20 bases in between. This clonotype was obtained from a human donor in good health (CMV status not recorded). Some clones in this sample may be carry-over from other donors' samples. The sequencing used cultured CD8+ T cells from PBMCs, collected from culture after CMV antigen stimulation. This chain uses TRBV20-1 with TRBJ2-7, with D unclear. The CDR3, as DNA: TGCAGTGCTAGAGTTCCGGCGGTGCAGGTTGCATCCTACGAGCAGTACGTC. Residues: CSARVPAVQVASYEQYV.